Below, 23 T cell receptor beta chains from the same sample are listed, as sequenced in a study of regulatory T cells in long-lasting Graves disease. Library construction for TCR beta used iRepertoire HTBI primers and Arm-PCR of CDR3 regions. TCRdb reprocessed the multiplex PCR reads via MiXCR and lists one record per CDR3 protein. The sample holds roughly 420,000 distinct CDR3 sequences, about 16% seen once. Time point indicated: newly diagnosed GD, antithyroid drugs for less than 3 months. After RNA was extracted from PBMCs, the TCR library was made from it. The material was peripheral blood mononuclear cells (PBMCs), obtained at new diagnosis, from a patient treated with antithyroid drugs. Receptor source: a female donor with Graves disease.

In its sample, this clonotype was seen a few times. The chain uses TRBV9 and TRBJ2-1, with 11 positions matching TRBD1. The CDR3 is 15 amino acids. Germline V gene data show CDR1 as SGDLS and CDR2 as YYNGEE. The junction had 6 bases not matched to a gene; V was cut back by 4 bases and J by 6 bases. The CDR3 spells CASSIRTGGRNEQFF. The CDR3 DNA is TGTGCCAGCAGCATCCGGACAGGGGGCCGCAATGAGCAGTTCTTC.

A remark on this clonotype: A much larger clone differs from this one at a single base, so this may be a read error. The chain uses TRBV13 and TRBJ1-3; TRBD1 aligns across 7 bases. The CDR3 consists of 17 residues. Germline lookup yields CDR1 PRHDT and CDR2 FYEKMQ (reference sequence). CDR3: CAGSFFQGDISGNTIYF. DNA of the CDR3: TGTGCCGGCAGCTTTTTCCAGGGGGATATCTCTGGAAACACCATATATTTT.

This clonotype was seen many times. The chain couples TRBV5-6 to TRBJ2-3, with no clear D. The CDR3 runs to 13 residues. The ends were cut back, 1 base at V and 6 bases at J, with 9 bases in the middle. The V gene's germline CDR1 is SGHDT and CDR2 YYEEEE. The CDR3 DNA reads as TGTGCCAGCAGCTTGTTCCACTCCGATACGCAGTATTTT. Protein sequence: CASSLFHSDTQYF.

The V and J genes are TRBV11-2 and TRBJ2-7; D is possibly TRBD1 (5 bases). The CDR3 totals 15 residues. V was shortened by 3 bases and J by 1 base, with 13 bases between the two germline ends. The germline V gene encodes CDR1 SGHAT and CDR2 FQNNGV. The CDR3 DNA follows: TGTGCCAGCAGCTTGGATGCAGGGTTATCCTACGAGCAGTACTTC. Its protein product is CASSLDAGLSYEQYF.

This clonotype has only a few counts. The chain has TRBV27 and TRBJ2-5; 8 bases agree with TRBD2. J was trimmed by 4 bases and V by 6 bases; bases with no gene match: 16. The CDR3 is made up of 17 amino acids. Germline assignment: CDR1 MNHEY and CDR2 SMNVEV (reference sequence). DNA for the CDR3: TGTGCCAGCAGCCTTCTTAGGGCGGGGGGCCGTAGAGAGACCCAGTACTTC. This encodes CASSLLRAGGRRETQYF.

This clonotype was picked up many times. The J gene is TRBJ2-3, the V gene TRBV7-9; D unclear. Trimming took off 8 bases at V and 0 bases at J, with 12 bases between the two ends. Germline values: CDR1 SEHNR, CDR2 FQNEAQ (reference sequence). CDR3 length: 14 amino acids. The CDR3 sequence: CASSTGVSTDTQYF. The DNA of the CDR3 is TGTGCCAGCTCCACTGGGGTCAGCACAGATACGCAGTATTTT.

This clonotype was seen only a few times. This chain joins TRBV12-3 or TRBV12-4 and TRBJ1-1; a weak D match, TRBD1 (5 bases). The CDR3 sequence is 12 residues long. Between the trimmed V and J ends, which lost 6 bases and 11 bases, there was a span of 16 bases. The CDR3 spells CASSPGTSGAFF. CDR3 sequence (DNA): TGTGCCAGCAGCCCTGGGACGTCTGGGGCTTTCTTT.

This clonotype has a count of ten or more. The rearrangement uses TRBV3-1 and TRBJ1-2; TRBD1 aligns across 8 bases. Germline V gene sequence: CDR1 LGHDT, CDR2 YNNKEL (reference sequence). The CDR3 has 14 amino acids. After removal of 2 bases from V and 4 bases from J, the junction contained 3 bases not matched to a gene. In DNA, the CDR3 is TGTGCCAGCAGCCAATCTACAGGGGGCTATGGCTACACCTTC. Its protein is CASSQSTGGYGYTF.

Many counts were recorded for this clonotype. The chain combines TRBV7-2 with TRBJ2-1; D remains ambiguous. Looked up from germline, CDR1 is SGHTA and CDR2 is FQGNSA. CDR3 length: 12 amino acids. Between the trimmed V and J ends, which lost 0 bases and 9 bases, there was a span of 6 bases. CDR3 sequence (DNA): TGTGCCAGCAGCTTAGCTCCGGGTGAGCAGTTCTTC. This gives the protein CASSLAPGEQFF.

This clonotype came up many times. The chain recombines TRBV6-6 with TRBJ1-1; D unresolved. Deletions cut 0 bases from V and 2 bases from J, with 16 bases between. The length of the CDR3 is 17 residues. Germline V gene sequence: CDR1 MNHNY, CDR2 SVGAGI (reference sequence). The CDR3 reads CASSYSVKGDDNTEAFF. DNA of the CDR3: TGTGCCAGCAGTTACTCGGTAAAGGGAGATGACAACACTGAAGCTTTCTTT.

This clonotype has a count of ten or more. The CDR3 nucleotides read TGCGCCAGCAGCTTCAGGGGAATGAACACTGAAGCTTTCTTT. This gives the protein CASSFRGMNTEAFF. The chain employs TRBV5-1 and TRBJ1-1; D is perhaps TRBD1 (6 bases). The germline V gene has CDR1 SGHRS and CDR2 YFSETQ. CDR3 length: 14 residues. V lost 2 bases to trimming and J lost 0 bases, with 8 bases between them.

This clonotype was seen repeatedly, ten times or more. The V and J genes are TRBV4-3 and TRBJ2-3; a possible D gene is TRBD2 (5 bases). CDR3 length: 17 residues. The germline CDR1 and CDR2 sequences are LGHNA and YSLEER. The V and J ends lost 0 bases and 2 bases respectively, with 15 bases between them. The CDR3 region is CASSQDYGGRPTDTQYF. The CDR3 DNA reads as TGCGCCAGCAGCCAAGATTATGGCGGGCGCCCCACAGATACGCAGTATTTT.

This clonotype was recorded many times. The chain is built from TRBV12-3 or TRBV12-4 and TRBJ2-1; D perhaps matches TRBD2 (7 bases). Trimming stripped 2 bases from V and 1 base from J, with 15 bases between. CDR3 size: 17 residues. The CDR3 nucleotides read TGTGCCAGCAGTTTACCCCTTGGGAGGGGGTCCTACAATGAGCAGTTCTTC. This translates into CASSLPLGRGSYNEQFF.

This clonotype was seen repeatedly, ten times or more. The chain has TRBV11-1 and TRBJ1-1; D is undetermined. Trimming removed 5 bases from V and 0 bases from J, with 16 bases in between. The CDR3 spans 16 residues. CDR1 SGHAT and CDR2 FQDESV come from the germline V gene (reference sequence). In nucleotides, the CDR3 is TGTGCCAGCAGCCGCACGCGGGCCAGTATGAACACTGAAGCTTTCTTT. Translating gives CASSRTRASMNTEAFF.

The chain is built from TRBV12-3 or TRBV12-4 and TRBJ2-7; unclear D gene. The CDR3 extends over 14 amino acids. Trimming left V 4 bases short and J 3 bases short, with 13 bases between. The CDR3 here is CASSSIKPNYEQYF. The CDR3 nucleotides read TGTGCCAGCAGTTCCATAAAACCTAACTACGAGCAGTACTTC.

This clonotype occurred a few times. The V and J genes are TRBV12-3 or TRBV12-4 and TRBJ2-2; tentatively, D is TRBD2 (7 bases). This CDR3 contains 14 residues. V gave up 6 bases and J gave up 5 bases, with 13 bases separating them. CDR3 loop: CASRRGAGTGELFF. CDR3 DNA sequence: TGTGCCAGCAGACGGGGGGCGGGGACCGGGGAGCTGTTTTTT.

This clonotype was seen many times. This chain uses TRBV7-8 with TRBJ1-1, with D maybe TRBD1 (6 bases). CDR3 length: 17 amino acids. From germline, CDR1 is SGHVS and CDR2 FQNEAQ. The V gene lost 1 base and the J gene lost 3 bases, with 18 bases spanning the gap. DNA of the CDR3: TGTGCCAGCAGCTTAGTTGGGGGCAACACCCTCGACACTGAAGCTTTCTTT. Its translation: CASSLVGGNTLDTEAFF.

About this clonotype: A much larger clone is a single base away; this may be a read error. As DNA, the CDR3 is TGTGCCAGCAACCCGGACAGTATCCACAATGAGCAGTTCTTC. This translates into CASNPDSIHNEQFF. The chain recombines TRBV9 with TRBJ2-1; D perhaps matches TRBD1 (6 bases). Germline V gene lookup returns CDR1 SGDLS and CDR2 YYNGEE. V gave up 6 bases and J gave up 5 bases, with 15 bases separating them. This CDR3 has 14 amino acids.

This clonotype was picked up a small number of times. The chain links TRBV7-9 to TRBJ2-5; 8 nucleotides line up with TRBD2. This CDR3 spans 16 amino acids. J gave up 5 bases and V 5 bases, and 13 bases lay outside the gene matches. Germline V gene data show CDR1 as SEHNR and CDR2 as FQNEAQ (reference sequence). CDR3 coding DNA: TGTGCCAGCAGCCTGAACCCGGGACTAGAGGATGAGACCCAGTACTTC. Its translation: CASSLNPGLEDETQYF.

This clonotype was seen at least ten times. The chain couples TRBV7-3 to TRBJ2-3; D is perhaps TRBD1 or TRBD2 (6 bases each). CDR1 is SGHTA and CDR2 is FQGTGA in the germline V gene. The CDR3 is made up of 16 amino acids. Trimming took off 4 bases at V and 4 bases at J, with 18 bases between the two ends. The CDR3 nucleotides read TGTGCCAGCAGCTCCGGGGGCTTTAGCGGCGCAGATACGCAGTATTTT. Protein sequence: CASSSGGFSGADTQYF.

There are many counts of this clonotype. This sequence joins TRBV7-3 and TRBJ1-3; D gene ambiguous. The germline V gene encodes CDR1 SGHTA and CDR2 FQGTGA. V lost 5 bases to trimming and J lost 0 bases, with 11 bases between them. CDR3 length: 15 amino acids. CDR3 loop: CASSLNPGSGNTIYF. For the CDR3, the DNA is TGTGCCAGCAGCCTAAACCCTGGCTCTGGAAACACCATATATTTT.

The V and J genes are TRBV20-1 and TRBJ1-1; 8 positions agree with TRBD1. The CDR3 is made up of 16 amino acids. The junction had 9 bases not matched to a gene; V was cut back by 0 bases and J by 3 bases. The germline V gene encodes CDR1 DFQATT and CDR2 SNEGSKA (reference sequence). CDR3 bases: TGCAGTGCTAGAGATTGGGCAGGGGGCGCGGACACTGAAGCTTTCTTT. It encodes CSARDWAGGADTEAFF.

This clonotype appeared many times. V is TRBV7-9 and J is TRBJ2-1; D ambiguous. The CDR3 spans 14 residues. Germline V CDR1 and CDR2: SEHNR, FQNEAQ (reference sequence). V lost 2 bases and J lost 8, with 13 bases in between. DNA for the CDR3: TGTGCCAGCAGCTTATGGCCTACTAACCATGAGCAGTTCTTC. It is translated as CASSLWPTNHEQFF.